The 8 T cell receptor beta chains given below trace back to one sample, sequenced in a study of blood T cell repertoires in COVID-19 (dated by TCRdb to the early 2020s). The library was made by the immunoSEQ multiplex PCR assay. TCRdb mirrors the immuneACCESS table, restricted to in-frame sequences. Some clones are absent from its copies; in checked studies, under half trace to an unresolved V gene, and the reason for the others is unknown. The sample table contains around 110,000 clones; only one count was recorded for over 60% of them. 6.2% of the sample is held by the ten biggest clonotypes. Source material: peripheral blood. Receptors were obtained from an elderly man with COVID-19, enrolled during active disease.

The rearrangement links TRBV10-2 to TRBJ2-5, with TRBD2 matching 10 bases. The V segment lost 3 bases and the J segment 3 bases; nucleotides outside the gene matches: 4. CDR3 length equals 15 residues. CDR1 WSHSY and CDR2 SAAADI come from the germline V gene. The CDR3: CASSELAGRKETQYF. CDR3 DNA: TGCGCCAGCAGTGAACTAGCGGGGAGAAAAGAGACCCAGTACTTC.

CDR3 DNA sequence: TGTGCCAGCTCACCACGTATGGGGGACACCAGGAACGGCTACACCTTC. It yields the protein CASSPRMGDTRNGYTF. This chain joins TRBV18 and TRBJ1-2, with a tentative D call TRBD1 (6 bases). CDR1 KGHSH and CDR2 LQKENI come from the germline V gene. The V gene lost 1 base and the J gene lost 8 bases, with 20 bases spanning the gap. This CDR3 spans 16 amino acids.

This clone was counted once. The chain employs TRBV27 and TRBJ2-7, with D possibly TRBD2 on 6 matching bases. The CDR3 is made up of 15 amino acids. Trimming cost V 6 bases and J 1 base, with 16 bases left between them. The V gene's germline CDR1 is MNHEY and CDR2 SMNVEV (reference sequence). The CDR3 loop reads CASRPGTLISYEQYF. The CDR3 nucleotides read TGTGCCAGCAGACCCGGGACTTTGATTTCCTACGAGCAGTACTTC.

The CDR3 DNA sequence: TGCGCCAGCAGCTCCCGGGACAGGGGGGAGAATGAGCAGTTCTTC. Translated: CASSSRDRGENEQFF. The chain couples TRBV5-1 to TRBJ2-1, with 11 bases that match TRBD1. The CDR3 loop spans 15 amino acids. V lost 3 bases and J lost 7; bases outside the gene matches: 6. Germline CDR1 is SGHRS and CDR2 is YFSETQ.

The chain employs TRBV6-5 and TRBJ2-3, with no clear D. Germline V gives CDR1 MNHEY, CDR2 SVGAGI. CDR3 size: 15 residues. Trimming left V 6 bases short and J 2 bases short, with 15 bases between. The CDR3 spells CASSLGILFTDTQYF. The CDR3 DNA sequence: TGTGCCAGCAGCCTAGGAATACTCTTCACAGATACGCAGTATTTT.

V gene TRBV29-1 combines with J gene TRBJ2-5, with 8 bases that match TRBD2. Trimming cost V 5 bases and J 4 bases; bases outside gene matches: 6. The germline V gene has CDR1 SQVTM and CDR2 ANQGSEA. The CDR3 is made up of 13 amino acids. CDR3 region: CSVYGRGGETQYF. CDR3 DNA: TGCAGCGTTTACGGGAGGGGGGGAGAGACCCAGTACTTC.

This chain connects TRBV7-9 to TRBJ2-3; 8 positions agree with TRBD2. From germline, CDR1 is SEHNR and CDR2 FQNEAQ (reference sequence). The junction had 10 bases not matched to a gene; V was cut back by 7 bases and J by 1 base. The CDR3 sequence is 16 residues long. CDR3: CASKLSGVAGTDTQYF. The CDR3, as DNA: TGTGCCAGCAAGCTTAGCGGGGTAGCCGGCACAGATACGCAGTATTTT.

V gene TRBV3-1 (or the pseudogene TRBV3-2) combines with J gene TRBJ1-2; D gene uncertain. This CDR3 is 14 amino acids long. CDR1 is LGHDT, CDR2 YNNKEL, per germline (reference sequence). Trimming stripped 5 bases from V and 4 bases from J, with 14 bases between. The CDR3 bases are TGTGCCAGCAGCTCCCCGGGAGGGTCCTATGGCTACACCTTC. Encoded protein: CASSSPGGSYGYTF.